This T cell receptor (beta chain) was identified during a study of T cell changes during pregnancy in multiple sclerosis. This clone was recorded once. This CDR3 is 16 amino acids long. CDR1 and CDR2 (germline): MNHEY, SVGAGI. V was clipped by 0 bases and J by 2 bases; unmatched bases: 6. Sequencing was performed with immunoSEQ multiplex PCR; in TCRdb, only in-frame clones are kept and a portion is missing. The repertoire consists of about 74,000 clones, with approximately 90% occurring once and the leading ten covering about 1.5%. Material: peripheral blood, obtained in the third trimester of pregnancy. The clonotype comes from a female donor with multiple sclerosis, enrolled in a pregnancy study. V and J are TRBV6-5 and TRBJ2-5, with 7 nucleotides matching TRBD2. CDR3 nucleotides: TGTGCCAGCAGTTACTCGACCGGCGGGGGACAAGAGACCCAGTACTTC. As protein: CASSYSTGGGQETQYF.